The clone carrying this T cell receptor (beta chain) has only a few counts. The germline V gene has CDR1 LNHDA and CDR2 SQIVND (reference sequence). The CDR3 is made up of 14 amino acids. The germline V and J ends were trimmed by 6 bases and 0 bases, with 6 bases remaining between them. This specimen comes from a study of control samples from healthy donors and cancer patients. Using immunoSEQ multiplex PCR, the repertoire was profiled, and TCRdb retains in-frame clones only, with some absent. The table records approximately 90,000 clones, approximately 88% of them present only once. The V gene is TRBV19, the J gene TRBJ1-6; the D is unclear. Sequencing was done on a sample of PBMCs. The receptor comes from a man between 65 and 80 years old with lung cancer. CDR3 coding DNA: TGTGCCAGTAGGATCAGCTCCTATAATTCACCCCTCCACTTT. Translated, it gives CASRISSYNSPLHF.